Below, 20 T cell receptor beta chains from the same sample are listed, as sequenced in a study of blood T cells in healthy people across ages. Together with a sample-barcoded 5' primer, a J-beta primer mix was included in a second PCR lasting about 7 to 11 cycles. TCRdb called the 5' RACE reads again in MiXCR, with one record for every CDR3 protein. The sample includes more than 800,000 distinct CDR3 sequences, less than 50% of them seen just once. The sample was blood. Receptor source: a woman aged 60 to 75 in good health.

This chain connects TRBV20-1 to TRBJ1-1, with 7 bases lining up with TRBD1. V shed 0 bases, J shed 0 bases, and the junction held 10 bases outside the gene matches. The germline V gene has CDR1 DFQATT and CDR2 SNEGSKA (reference sequence). The CDR3 runs 17 residues. The CDR3 sequence is CSARDQIRQGMNTEAFF. The CDR3 nucleotides read TGCAGTGCTAGAGACCAAATACGACAGGGAATGAACACTGAAGCTTTCTTT.

The chain recombines TRBV7-2 with TRBJ2-5, with D perhaps TRBD2 (7 bases). The CDR3 loop spans 15 amino acids. Germline V gene sequence: CDR1 SGHTA, CDR2 FQGNSA. V dropped 6 bases and J dropped 11 bases, with 25 bases sitting between them. The DNA for the CDR3 is TGTGCCAGCAGGCTAGGGGGGGTCGTGGTGTTGGAGCAGTACTTC. This gives the protein CASRLGGVVVLEQYF.

Concerning this clonotype itself: One junction end disagrees with the germline gene, perhaps due to a read error. The chain employs TRBV9 and TRBJ2-1; TRBD1 or TRBD2 may be the D gene (5 bases each). This CDR3 is 12 amino acids long. CDR1 and CDR2 (germline): SGDLS, YYNGEE. CDR3 sequence (DNA): TGTGCCAGCAGCGTAGCTTGGGACGAGCACTTCTTC. This gives the protein CASSVAWDEHFF.

The rearrangement joins TRBV4-1 to TRBJ1-2, with TRBD1 identical over 10 bases. Germline V gene data show CDR1 as MGHRA and CDR2 as YSYEKL. The V segment lost 0 bases and the J segment 7 bases; nucleotides outside the gene matches: 5. The CDR3 is made up of 15 amino acids. The CDR3 here is CASSQEDRGLGGYTF. The CDR3 DNA reads as TGCGCCAGCAGCCAAGAGGACAGGGGGTTGGGTGGCTACACCTTC.

Only a few counts were recorded for this clonotype. The chain couples TRBV7-8 to TRBJ1-5; D is ambiguous. The CDR3 runs to 15 residues. V was trimmed by 4 bases and J by 5 bases, leaving 15 bases between them. The germline V gene encodes CDR1 SGHVS and CDR2 FQNEAQ. For the CDR3, the DNA is TGTGCCAGCAGCTCCGCTTATAGGGTGGATCAGCCCCAGCATTTT. Its protein is CASSSAYRVDQPQHF.

The chain recombines TRBV7-7 with TRBJ2-5, with 11 bases aligning to TRBD2. There are 16 residues in the CDR3. Germline CDR1 and CDR2: SSHAT and FNYEAQ (reference sequence). After removal of 4 bases from V and 5 bases from J, the junction contained 9 bases not matched to a gene. The CDR3 here is CASSSDSGRAGETQYF. The DNA of the CDR3 is TGTGCCAGCAGCTCAGATAGCGGGAGGGCCGGTGAGACCCAGTACTTC.

Remarks on this clonotype: At one boundary the junction diverges from the germline segment, which might be a read error. V and J are TRBV10-3 and TRBJ2-3, with 12 positions matching TRBD1. The germline gives CDR1 ENHRY, CDR2 SYGVKD. The CDR3 has 15 amino acids. The CDR3 coding sequence is TGTGCCATCAGATCCCCGGGACAGGGGGCAGATACGCGGTATTTT. Its protein is CAIRSPGQGADTRYF.

The chain combines TRBV6-5 with TRBJ2-4, with 9 nucleotides matching TRBD1. Near its end, the DNA agrees better with TRBJ2-7, so the J call may be wrong. The CDR3 runs 15 residues. The V gene's germline CDR1 is MNHEY and CDR2 SVGAGI. The CDR3 spells CASSQQGALSYEQYF. CDR3 DNA: TGTGCCAGCAGTCAACAGGGGGCGCTTTCCTACGAGCAGTACTTC.

This clonotype was observed a few times. This sequence joins TRBV20-1 and TRBJ2-6; D unclear. CDR1 and CDR2 (germline): DFQATT, SNEGSKA (reference sequence). This CDR3 has 13 residues. The V end lost 4 bases, the J end lost 0 bases, and 4 bases lay between the germline ends. CDR3 residues: CSATHSGANVLTF. CDR3 DNA: TGCAGTGCTACTCACTCTGGGGCCAACGTCCTGACTTTC.

This clonotype was counted only a few times. The chain has TRBV12-3 or TRBV12-4 and TRBJ2-3; no firm D call. V was cut by 10 bases and J by 1 base, with 15 bases left in between. The CDR3 spans 14 residues. This chain's CDR3 is CATAVTPGTDTQYF. CDR3 nucleotide sequence: TGTGCCACTGCGGTGACCCCTGGCACAGATACGCAGTATTTT.

The table lists this clonotype with a few counts. V and J are TRBV5-1 and TRBJ2-5; 8 bases are a match to TRBD2. The length of the CDR3 is 13 residues. The J segment lost 3 bases and the V segment lost 7 bases, leaving 5 bases of the junction unmatched. From germline, CDR1 is SGHRS and CDR2 YFSETQ. This chain's CDR3 is CASGSGLEETQYF. DNA of the CDR3: TGCGCCAGCGGGTCGGGACTAGAAGAGACCCAGTACTTC.

A few counts support this clonotype. This chain uses TRBV10-3 with TRBJ1-2; maybe TRBD1 (5 bases). V lost 0 bases to trimming and J lost 10 bases, with 15 bases between them. The CDR3 is 14 residues long. Germline CDR1 reads ENHRY; CDR2 reads SYGVKD. The CDR3 region has the DNA TGTGCCATCAGTGAGTCGAACTCAGGGTGGGCCTACACCTTC. Translated: CAISESNSGWAYTF.

V and J are TRBV20-1 and TRBJ2-7, with D possibly called TRBD1 or TRBD2 (5 bases each). Germline loops: CDR1 DFQATT, CDR2 SNEGSKA (reference sequence). This CDR3 spans 13 amino acids. V was shortened by 6 bases and J by 6 bases, with 18 bases between the two germline ends. CDR3 DNA sequence: TGCAGTGCCTCCCGGGACGGGCACGGCGAGCAGTACTTC. This gives the protein CSASRDGHGEQYF.

As DNA, the CDR3 is TGTGCCAGCAGCTGGCTTCCGGGATCATCCTACGAGCAGTACTTC. Translation gives CASSWLPGSSYEQYF. V gene TRBV11-2 combines with J gene TRBJ2-7; D may be TRBD2 (5 bases). The CDR3 is 15 residues long. Germline CDR1 is SGHAT and CDR2 is FQNNGV. Trimming removed 4 bases from V and 1 base from J, with 14 bases in between.

V gene TRBV12-3 or TRBV12-4 combines with J gene TRBJ2-7; 10 nucleotides align to TRBD1. V trimming: 7 bases; J trimming: 6 bases; junction bases outside the gene matches: 9. The CDR3 has 14 residues. The CDR3 protein is CASNRGQGDPEQYF. DNA for the CDR3: TGTGCCAGCAATCGCGGACAGGGGGACCCCGAGCAGTACTTC.

The V and J genes are TRBV7-2 and TRBJ1-6; D is ambiguous. The CDR3 has 14 amino acids. V was trimmed by 0 bases and J by 9 bases, leaving 9 bases between them. Germline V gene lookup returns CDR1 SGHTA and CDR2 FQGNSA. The CDR3 spells CASSLASIGSPLHF. As DNA, the CDR3 is TGTGCCAGCAGCTTAGCCAGTATAGGTTCACCCCTCCACTTT.

The rearrangement links TRBV7-6 to TRBJ2-1; TRBD1 might be the D (5 bases). CDR3 length: 15 amino acids. The germline gives CDR1 SGHVS, CDR2 FNYEAQ. V was clipped by 4 bases and J by 1 base, with 11 bases between them. The CDR3 nucleotides are TGTGCCAGCAGCTCACAGGCACCATCCTACAATGAGCAGTTCTTC. Translating it yields CASSSQAPSYNEQFF.

The V gene is TRBV29-1, the J gene TRBJ2-1, with D tentatively TRBD1 or TRBD2 (5 bases each). Germline CDR1 SQVTM, CDR2 ANQGSEA. This CDR3 contains 12 residues. The germline V and J ends were trimmed by 5 bases and 8 bases, with 13 bases remaining between them. The CDR3 region is CSVLWQGDEQFF. CDR3 sequence (DNA): TGCAGCGTTCTTTGGCAGGGAGATGAGCAGTTCTTC.

This clonotype was observed a handful of times. The J gene is TRBJ2-3, the V gene TRBV9, with TRBD2 matching 10 bases. CDR1 and CDR2 from the germline V gene are SGDLS and YYNGEE. The CDR3 loop spans 18 amino acids. V shed 3 bases, J shed 2 bases, and the junction held 12 bases outside the gene matches. Written as DNA, the CDR3 is TGTGCCAGCAGCGCCCCGTGGGGAGCGGGAGGGATCACAGATACGCAGTATTTT. Amino acids: CASSAPWGAGGITDTQYF.

This clonotype was seen once. The chain recombines TRBV20-1 with TRBJ1-4, with 10 bases lining up with TRBD1. Per the germline V gene, CDR1 is DFQATT and CDR2 is SNEGSKA (reference sequence). V gave up 4 bases and J gave up 7 bases; unmatched junction bases: 6. The length of the CDR3 is 14 residues. Here the CDR3 DNA reads TGCAGTGCTATATCCAGACAGGGGGCTGAAAAACTGTTTTTT. It codes for CSAISRQGAEKLFF.